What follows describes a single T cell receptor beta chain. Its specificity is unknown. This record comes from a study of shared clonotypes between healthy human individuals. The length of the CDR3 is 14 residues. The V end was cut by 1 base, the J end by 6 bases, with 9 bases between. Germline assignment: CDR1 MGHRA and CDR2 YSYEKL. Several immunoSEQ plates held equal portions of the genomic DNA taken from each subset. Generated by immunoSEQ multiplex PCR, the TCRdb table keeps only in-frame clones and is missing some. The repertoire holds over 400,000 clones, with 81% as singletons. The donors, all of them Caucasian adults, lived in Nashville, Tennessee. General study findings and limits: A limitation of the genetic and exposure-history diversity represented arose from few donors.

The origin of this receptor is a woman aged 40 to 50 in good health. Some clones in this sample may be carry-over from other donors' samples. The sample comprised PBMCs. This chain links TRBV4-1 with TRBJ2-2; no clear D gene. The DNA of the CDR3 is TGCGCCAGCAGCCAAGCGTTTCTTGCCGGGGAGCTGTTTTTT. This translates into CASSQAFLAGELFF.